This T cell receptor (beta chain) was recorded in a study of post-analysis software for immune sequencing data. Study background: Disease trajectories encompassed relapsing-remitting, secondary progressive and progressive-relapsing multiple sclerosis.

Incorporated into the TCR beta cDNA libraries were unique molecular identifiers, which served to reduce PCR and sequencing biases. Input of roughly 0.95 to 11 million T cells yielded a few hundred thousand cDNA molecules. Each CDR3 protein gets one entry after TCRdb re-called the PCR reads with MiXCR. Of roughly 400,000 distinct CDR3 sequences listed, over 30% are singletons. Trimming pared 5 bases from V and 2 bases from J, leaving 10 bases between. This CDR3 contains 13 residues. Looked up from germline, CDR1 is MNHEY and CDR2 is SVGEGT. Findings and caveats of the study: In patients, about 5 TRBV segments were more frequent than in controls, with TRBV5-6, TRBV5-1 and TRBV20-1 among them. Those samples that were prepared in the same batch co-clustered strongly by F measure. Controls significantly exceeded multiple sclerosis patients in normalized Chao1 diversity.

This clonotype was seen a handful of times. Its cognate antigen is unknown. The TCR originated in a girl between 2 and 10 years old with multiple sclerosis. This chain links TRBV6-2 or TRBV6-3 with TRBJ2-7; tentatively, D is TRBD2 (6 bases). The sequencing input was blood. In DNA, the CDR3 is TGTGCCAGCAGTGCGGGATTCACCTACGAGCAGTACTTC. It specifies CASSAGFTYEQYF.